The 17 T cell receptor beta chains presented below share a single source sample, sequenced in a study of shared clonotypes between healthy human individuals (dated by TCRdb to about 2020). Receptors were amplified or captured by the immunoSEQ multiplex PCR assay. The table comes from immuneACCESS by way of TCRdb, which keeps in-frame sequences with V and J called. Part of the clones is missing from these tables; in studies checked, under half for an unresolved V gene and the rest for unknown reasons. The sample profile shows some 2,500,000 clones; roughly 92% of them were found once. The biggest ten clones account for 0.37% of the sample. The sequenced sample was naive CD4+ T cells from PBMCs. What this sample's cell subset or site label stands for: CD45RA+ positively selected. Source of these receptors: a man aged 18 to 29 in good health. Some clones in this sample may be carry-over from other donors' samples.

This clone was seen only once. This chain joins TRBV5-1 and TRBJ1-5; no definite D call. Looked up from germline, CDR1 is SGHRS and CDR2 is YFSETQ. The CDR3 loop spans 13 amino acids. Trimming removed 0 bases at V and 3 bases at J, with 4 bases between. This chain's CDR3 is CASSLDVNQPQHF. CDR3 coding DNA: TGCGCCAGCAGCTTGGACGTCAATCAGCCCCAGCATTTT. The full variable domain, rest sourced from reference TRBV5-1 and TRBJ1-5, is KAGVTQTPRYLIKTRGQQVTLSCSPISGHRSVSWYQQTPGQGLQFLFEYFSETQRNKGNFPGRFSGRQFSNSRSEMNVSTLELGDSALYLCASSLDVNQPQHFGDGTRLSIL.

The sample holds one count of this clone. V gene TRBV6-6 combines with J gene TRBJ1-3; possible D gene TRBD1, 5 bases. CDR3 size: 12 residues. V shed 6 bases and J shed 7 bases, with 10 bases lying between them. Germline V gene sequence: CDR1 MNHNY, CDR2 SVGAGI (reference sequence). DNA for the CDR3: TGTGCCAGCAGCCCGCGGGGGAACACCATATATTTT. Translation: CASSPRGNTIYF.

V and J are TRBV11-3 and TRBJ2-7; either TRBD1 or TRBD2 may supply D (5 bases each). Germline V gene sequence: CDR1 SGHNT, CDR2 YENEEA. V shed 3 bases and J shed 1 base, with 10 bases lying between them. The length of the CDR3 is 14 residues. CDR3 sequence reads: CASSFRDGSYEQYF. As DNA, the CDR3 is TGTGCCAGCAGCTTTCGGGACGGATCCTACGAGCAGTACTTC.

V gene TRBV5-5 combines with J gene TRBJ2-5, with 11 bases matching TRBD2. Trimming at V came to 4 bases and at J to 2 bases, leaving 4 bases not matched to a gene. This CDR3 contains 15 residues. Germline assignment: CDR1 SGHKS and CDR2 YYEKEE (reference sequence). The CDR3 reads CASSDRLAGQETQYF. CDR3 sequence (DNA): TGTGCCAGCAGCGACCGACTAGCGGGACAAGAGACCCAGTACTTC.

For this clone: Other DNA sequences in this sample translate to the same CDR3. The rearrangement links TRBV18 to TRBJ2-3; D is possibly TRBD2 (6 bases). V lost 2 bases to trimming and J lost 1 base, with 7 bases between them. The CDR3 has 14 residues. From germline, CDR1 is KGHSH and CDR2 LQKENI. Here the CDR3 DNA reads TGTGCCAGCTCACCATCGGGAGGCACAGATACGCAGTATTTT. This codes for CASSPSGGTDTQYF.

The CDR3 loop reads CASSSLAGEYTGELFF. CDR3 in DNA: TGTGCCAGCAGCTCACTAGCGGGAGAGTACACCGGGGAGCTGTTTTTT. The V call is TRBV7-3, the J call TRBJ2-2, with 11 bases matching TRBD2. Germline CDR1 SGHTA, CDR2 FQGTGA. The CDR3 sequence is 16 residues long. V was pared by 4 bases and J by 3 bases, with 4 bases of the junction left unmatched. The variable domain in full, completed from reference TRBV7-3 and TRBJ2-2, reads GAGVSQTPSNKVTEKGKYVELRCDPISGHTALYWYRQSLGQGPEFLIYFQGTGAADDSGLPNDRFFAVRPEGSVSTLKIQRTERGDSAVYLCASSSLAGEYTGELFFGEGSRLTVL.

The chain is built from TRBV7-3 and TRBJ2-7, with D hard to call. V gave up 1 base and J gave up 6 bases, with 10 bases separating them. The CDR3 runs 13 residues. Germline V CDR1 and CDR2: SGHTA, FQGTGA. The CDR3 DNA reads TGTGCCAGCAGCTTAATTACGACTGGCGAGCAGTACTTC. Protein: CASSLITTGEQYF.

This chain connects TRBV7-8 to TRBJ2-5, with D possibly being TRBD2 (7 bases). CDR3 length: 15 residues. Germline assignment: CDR1 SGHVS and CDR2 FQNEAQ. V was clipped by 3 bases and J by 1 base, with 12 bases between them. The CDR3 region has the DNA TGTGCCAGCAGCTTCCCCCGGGGGGCCCAAGAGACCCAGTACTTC. Its translation: CASSFPRGAQETQYF.

The rearrangement joins TRBV28 to TRBJ1-2, with D perhaps TRBD1 (5 bases). Germline CDR1 and CDR2: MDHEN and SYDVKM. V was cut by 5 bases and J by 1 base, with 14 bases left in between. This CDR3 comprises 15 residues. Here the CDR3 reads CASSVGTIVNYGYTF. In nucleotides, the CDR3 is TGTGCCAGCAGTGTCGGGACGATCGTTAACTATGGCTACACCTTC.

The rearrangement joins TRBV5-6 to TRBJ1-6, with D unresolved. Germline V gene data show CDR1 as SGHDT and CDR2 as YYEEEE. This CDR3 contains 13 residues. V dropped 4 bases and J dropped 5 bases, with 7 bases sitting between them. The CDR3 DNA reads as TGTGCCAGCAGCGTGACGGATAATTCACCCCTCCACTTT. Protein: CASSVTDNSPLHF.

The J gene is TRBJ2-2, the V gene TRBV6-5; 10 bases are shared with TRBD2. Germline lookup yields CDR1 MNHEY and CDR2 SVGAGI. The trim removed 5 bases at V and 6 bases at J, leaving 6 bases unmatched. CDR3 size: 15 residues. CDR3 sequence reads: CASSRRTSGPGELFF. DNA for the CDR3: TGTGCCAGCAGTCGACGGACTAGCGGACCCGGGGAGCTGTTTTTT.

This chain links TRBV5-1 with TRBJ1-2; 7 bases line up with TRBD1. This CDR3 comprises 16 residues. Germline V gene lookup returns CDR1 SGHRS and CDR2 YFSETQ. V was clipped by 4 bases and J by 3 bases; unmatched bases: 12. CDR3 residues: CASSLGDRLGDYGYTF. CDR3 sequence (DNA): TGCGCCAGCAGCCTAGGGGACAGACTGGGTGACTATGGCTACACCTTC.

This clone was seen once. The V call is TRBV2, the J call TRBJ1-5; D call uncertain. Germline V gives CDR1 SNHLY, CDR2 FYNNEI. The V end was cut by 3 bases, the J end by 7 bases, with 10 bases between. The CDR3 covers 13 residues. As DNA, the CDR3 is TGTGCCAGCAGTGAGTTGTTCGGGCAGCCCCAGCATTTT. Its translation: CASSELFGQPQHF.

In the case of this clone: At the DNA level, this CDR3 is encoded by other sequences in the same sample as well. The chain employs TRBV2 and TRBJ2-5; D tentatively reads TRBD1 or TRBD2 (5 bases each). CDR1 is SNHLY and CDR2 is FYNNEI in the germline V gene. This CDR3 comprises 14 residues. Trimming took off 2 bases at V and 2 bases at J, with 9 bases between the two ends. The CDR3 protein is CASSEQGPQETQYF. CDR3 nucleotides: TGTGCCAGCAGTGAACAGGGACCTCAAGAGACCCAGTACTTC.

The rearrangement joins TRBV4-2 to TRBJ1-4; no clear D. The CDR3 runs 15 residues. The V end lost 4 bases, the J end lost 0 bases, and 9 bases lay between the germline ends. The germline CDR1 and CDR2 sequences are LGHNA and YNFKEQ. DNA for the CDR3: TGTGCCAGCAGCCCCCAAGCCTCAACTAATGAAAAACTGTTTTTT. It yields the protein CASSPQASTNEKLFF.

This clone was detected only once. This CDR3 is also generated by other DNA sequences in the sample. The chain links TRBV7-3 to TRBJ1-2; TRBD1 matches at 7 bases. The CDR3 is made up of 14 amino acids. The germline V gene encodes CDR1 SGHTA and CDR2 FQGTGA. The J segment lost 4 bases and the V segment lost 1 base, leaving 3 bases of the junction unmatched. The CDR3 loop is CASSLNQGGYGYTF. The CDR3 DNA reads TGTGCCAGCAGCTTAAATCAGGGGGGCTATGGCTACACCTTC.

The chain has TRBV28 and TRBJ1-2; 9 bases map to TRBD1. V was clipped by 4 bases and J by 5 bases; unmatched bases: 8. This CDR3 is built from 15 residues. Per germline, CDR1 MDHEN and CDR2 SYDVKM. The CDR3 here is CASSSTGTGYYGYTF. The CDR3 DNA reads TGTGCCAGCAGTTCAACCGGGACAGGGTATTATGGCTACACCTTC.